This T cell receptor (beta chain) emerged from a study of CD8+ T cells in alopecia areata. Lesional scalp punch biopsies and peripheral blood were collected from alopecia areata patients. Study-level points and caveats: Higher clonality was seen in lesional scalp than in normal scalp, especially in alopecia totalis/universalis.

Trimming shortened V by 4 bases and J by 2 bases, and 10 bases separated the two germline ends. This CDR3 comprises 13 residues. Looked up from germline, CDR1 is SGHRS and CDR2 is YFSETQ. This clone was recorded a few times. Its antigen is unknown. Following extraction, RNA underwent reverse transcription to cDNA, which served as the sequencing template. Assay used: immunoSEQ multiplex PCR; TCRdb lists only in-frame clones, some missing. Among 90,000 to 130,000 clones listed, 45% to 60% were seen once. The specimen sequenced was NKG2D-low CD8+ T cells sorted from blood. The receptor's source is a human donor with alopecia areata. The chain joins TRBV5-1 to TRBJ2-7; D is uncertain. The CDR3 region has the DNA TGCGCCAGCAGCGGAAACAGACCCTACGAGCAGTACTTC. Translating gives CASSGNRPYEQYF. The whole variable domain, remainder taken from reference TRBV5-1 and TRBJ2-7, is KAGVTQTPRYLIKTRGQQVTLSCSPISGHRSVSWYQQTPGQGLQFLFEYFSETQRNKGNFPGRFSGRQFSNSRSEMNVSTLELGDSALYLCASSGNRPYEQYFGPGTRLTVT.